This T cell receptor beta chain was identified during a study of blood T cell repertoires in COVID-19. The assay was immunoSEQ multiplex PCR, and TCRdb's table has in-frame clones only and misses some. The table shows 200,000 to 300,000 clones, with around 87% occurring only once. Trimming left V 1 base short and J 4 bases short, with 7 bases between. The CDR3 is 13 amino acids. Germline values: CDR1 SGHDN, CDR2 FVKESK. V and J are TRBV14 and TRBJ1-2; possible D gene TRBD1, 5 bases. The receptor comes from a woman in her sixties or seventies with COVID-19, enrolled during active disease. Sequenced: peripheral blood. CDR3: CASSQGQTYGYTF. CDR3 DNA sequence: TGTGCCAGCAGCCAAGGACAGACCTATGGCTACACCTTC.